This record looks at one TCR beta chain sequence and its context. V lost 2 bases and J lost 5; bases outside the gene matches: 2. CDR1 and CDR2 from the germline V gene are GTSNPN and SVGIG (reference sequence). CDR3 length equals 14 residues. Here immunoSEQ multiplex PCR was the method, and the copy in TCRdb shows in-frame clones only, minus some. The sample lists about 300,000 clones, around 92% occurring once. The data were taken from a study of blood T cell repertoires in COVID-19. At the level of the study: Whether acute or convalescent, the COVID-19 samples came from the United States, Italy and Spain.

The genes are TRBV30 and TRBJ1-6; 8 positions agree with TRBD1. Material for sequencing was peripheral blood. The clonotype was recovered from a young woman with COVID-19, enrolled during active disease. The CDR3 region has the DNA TGTGCCTGGAGTAGGGGACAGGATAATTCACCCCTCCACTTT. As protein: CAWSRGQDNSPLHF.